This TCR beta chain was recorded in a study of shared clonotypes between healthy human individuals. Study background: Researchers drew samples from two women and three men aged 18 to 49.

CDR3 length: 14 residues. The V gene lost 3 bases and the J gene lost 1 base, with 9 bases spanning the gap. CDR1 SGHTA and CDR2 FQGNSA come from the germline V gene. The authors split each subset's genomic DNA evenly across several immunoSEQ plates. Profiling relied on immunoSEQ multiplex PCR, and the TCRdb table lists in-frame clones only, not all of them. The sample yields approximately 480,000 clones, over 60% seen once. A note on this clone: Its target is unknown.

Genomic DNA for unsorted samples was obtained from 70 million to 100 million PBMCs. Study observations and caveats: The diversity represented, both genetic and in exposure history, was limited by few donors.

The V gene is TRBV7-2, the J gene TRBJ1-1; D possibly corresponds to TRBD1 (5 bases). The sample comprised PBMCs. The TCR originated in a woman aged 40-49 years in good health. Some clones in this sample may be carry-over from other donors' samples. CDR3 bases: TGTGCCAGCAGCTTCTCGACAGAGAACACTGAAGCTTTCTTT. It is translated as CASSFSTENTEAFF. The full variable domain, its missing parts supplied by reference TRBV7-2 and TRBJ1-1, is GAGVSQSPSNKVTEKGKDVELRCDPISGHTALYWYRQSLGQGLEFLIYFQGNSAPDKSGLPSDRFSAERTGGSVSTLTIQRTQQEDSAVYLCASSFSTENTEAFFGQGTRLTVV.